These 8 T cell receptor beta chains were all obtained from the same sample, sequenced in a study of vaccination and CD4 T cells after COVID-19. The treatment: approximately 9-day PBMC culture with coronavirus spike peptide pools or control peptides (ViraFEST assay). Their target antigens are unknown. The Oncomine TCR Beta short-read assay was applied to DNA of cultured CD4+ T cells. TCRdb re-derived calls from the PCR reads in MiXCR, one entry per CDR3 protein. Of fewer than 15,000 distinct CDR3 sequences listed, 43% are singletons. Sample: CD4+ T cells from blood, cultured in vitro. Every receptor here comes from a human donor who had recovered from COVID-19.

This clonotype was detected only a few times. The chain combines TRBV2 with TRBJ1-5; TRBD1 matches 7 bases. The ends lost 6 bases at V and 3 bases at J; junction bases unmatched: 5. The CDR3 runs 14 residues. Germline V lookup: CDR1 SNHLY, CDR2 FYNNEI. CDR3 DNA: TGTGCCAGCAGGCGACAGGGAGTCAATCAGCCCCAGCATTTT. Residues: CASRRQGVNQPQHF.

The sample holds a few counts of this clonotype. This sequence joins TRBV20-1 and TRBJ1-5; no clear D gene. Germline V gives CDR1 DFQATT, CDR2 SNEGSKA (reference sequence). V was cut by 0 bases and J by 0 bases, with 12 bases left in between. This CDR3 spans 16 amino acids. As DNA, the CDR3 is TGCAGTGCTAGAGATCCGGGAGGGAATAGCAATCAGCCCCAGCATTTT. Its protein product is CSARDPGGNSNQPQHF.

This chain links TRBV7-2 with TRBJ2-5; possible D gene TRBD1, 6 bases. The germline CDR1 and CDR2 sequences are SGHTA and FQGNSA. V lost 4 bases, J lost 4 bases, and 19 bases lay in between. The CDR3 covers 16 residues. The CDR3 here is CASSSQPRGPSETQYF. CDR3 bases: TGTGCCAGCAGCTCCCAGCCCAGGGGTCCGTCAGAGACCCAGTACTTC. Variable domain in full (rest from reference TRBV7-2 and TRBJ2-5): GAGVSQSPSNKVTEKGKDVELRCDPISGHTALYWYRQSLGQGLEFLIYFQGNSAPDKSGLPSDRFSAERTGGSVSTLTIQRTQQEDSAVYLCASSSQPRGPSETQYFGPGTRLLVL.

In its sample, this clonotype was seen a few times. This chain joins TRBV12-5 and TRBJ1-5; TRBD1 is a possible D gene (5 bases). The CDR3 loop spans 15 amino acids. V lost 7 bases and J 3 bases, leaving 16 bases between the germline ends. Germline CDR1 LGHNT, CDR2 FRNRAP. The DNA for the CDR3 is TGTGCTAGTGAGGTAGGAGGGACGCCCAATCAGCCCCAGCATTTT. It codes for CASEVGGTPNQPQHF.

J is TRBJ2-5 and V is TRBV5-4; 9 bases are shared with TRBD1. V lost 5 bases and J lost 2; bases outside the gene matches: 7. This CDR3 has 15 amino acids. Germline lookup yields CDR1 SGHNT and CDR2 YYREEE (reference sequence). CDR3 sequence: CASSSPQGAQETQYF. The CDR3, as DNA: TGTGCCAGCAGTTCACCACAGGGGGCTCAAGAGACCCAGTACTTC.

This sequence joins TRBV19 and TRBJ1-1, with D possibly TRBD1 on 6 matching bases. The CDR3 covers 14 residues. The germline V gene has CDR1 LNHDA and CDR2 SQIVND (reference sequence). The V end lost 0 bases, the J end lost 8 bases, and 13 bases lay between the germline ends. CDR3 amino acids: CASSIDPHRAEAFF. In DNA form, the CDR3 reads TGTGCCAGTAGTATAGATCCTCACAGGGCGGAAGCTTTCTTT. The full variable domain, rest sourced from reference TRBV19 and TRBJ1-1, is DGGITQSPKYLFRKEGQNVTLSCEQNLNHDAMYWYRQDPGQGLRLIYYSQIVNDFQKGDIAEGYSVSREKKESFPLTVTSAQKNPTAFYLCASSIDPHRAEAFFGQGTRLTVV.

The J gene is TRBJ2-5, the V gene TRBV28; TRBD2 aligns across 13 bases. Trimming at V came to 3 bases and at J to 2 bases, leaving 0 bases not matched to a gene. CDR1 is MDHEN and CDR2 is SYDVKM in the germline V gene. This CDR3 comprises 15 residues. CDR3 in amino acids: CASSLTSGGQETQYF. The DNA for the CDR3 is TGTGCCAGCAGTTTGACTAGCGGGGGGCAAGAGACCCAGTACTTC.

This clonotype occurred once. V and J are TRBV6-1 and TRBJ1-1; 9 nucleotides match TRBD1. CDR3 size: 12 residues. Germline assignment: CDR1 MNHNS and CDR2 SASEGT. V was pared by 6 bases and J by 6 bases, with 2 bases of the junction left unmatched. The CDR3 bases are TGTGCCAGCAGGGGGACAGGGCCTGAAGCTTTCTTT. As protein: CASRGTGPEAFF.